This T cell receptor beta chain was sequenced for a study of blood T cell repertoires in COVID-19 (TCRdb year 2020). The study in broad terms: Samples covering the acute and convalescent phases of COVID-19 were provided by collaborators in the United States, Italy and Spain. Samples were obtained from the ongoing ImmuneRACE study (first 160 participants) and from about 1,300 subjects provided by 6 global collaborators. The repertoires were released in a freely available public database intended as a resource for research on the immune response to SARS-CoV-2. Where available, HLA class I and class II types were taken from metadata supplied by the sample provider and were not determined by assay-based typing. The dataset comprised deeply sampled blood TCRbeta repertoires from subjects exposed to, actively infected with, or recovered from COVID-19. The material from the prospective study consisted of cDNA or gDNA derived from T cells, B-cell-depleted T cells, or PBMCs. A de-identified subject ID, COVID-19 status, age in years and sex were almost always included in the sample metadata. The full study reports these points: The quantity of clinical and demographic metadata differed by source and by participant and was supplied without curation.

The sample holds one count of this clone. No cognate antigen has been identified for it. No base-level quality is on record; no much larger clone is a single base apart. The immunoSEQ Assay, a bias-controlled multiplex PCR, was used to amplify TCRbeta CDR3 regions from genomic DNA. As for how the authors treated the data: Nucleated cell counts per sample were estimated from amplification of reference gene primers within the assay. To quantify the absolute abundance of each unique TCRbeta CDR3 rearrangement, sequence reads were collapsed and filtered. For each sample, productive Simpson clonality was calculated by taking the square root of Simpson's diversity index across productive rearrangements. TCRdb retrieved this table from immuneACCESS and kept in-frame rearrangements only. Not all clones are present; in checked studies, unresolved V genes account for under half, and no reason is known for the remainder. The V and J calls and clone size come from that table; D and trimming were worked out from the DNA. Recorded for this sample are about 44,000 clones; 87% of them occurred a single time. Of the sample, over 20% falls within the top ten clones.

Collaborating institutions collected whole blood in K2EDTA tubes following their own protocols. For TCRbeta analysis, collaborators shipped samples in one of three forms: frozen whole blood, isolated PBMCs, or DNA extracted from either of those sample types. The CDR3, cysteine through phenylalanine, is 15 amino acids long. Only the CDR3 DNA is retained, 45 bases long and in frame from the first base. CDR1 and CDR2 are read off the germline V gene as MNHNS and SASEGT. V is clipped by 3 bases and J by 0 bases, and the sequence between their germline boundaries is 11 bases long. The TCR was taken from a woman older than 75 in a cohort sampled during active or convalescent COVID-19. Specimen: peripheral blood. Rearrangement joined TRBV6-1 to TRBJ2-5; TRBD2 might be the D gene, on 6 matching bases. This receptor has the CDR3 CASSEASANQETQYF. The DNA reads as follows: TGTGCCAGCAGTGAGGCTAGCGCCAACCAAGAGACCCAGTACTTC.